This entry describes one TCR beta chain. Its cognate antigen is unknown. Assay: immunoSEQ multiplex PCR; the TCRdb copy retains only in-frame clones and omits some. The repertoire consists of about 53,000 clones, with 70% to 90% occurring once and the leading ten covering around 1.5%. V trimming: 2 bases; J trimming: 7 bases; junction bases outside the gene matches: 18. CDR1 and CDR2 from the germline V gene are SGHRS and YFSETQ. This CDR3 is built from 18 residues. The source of the sample is a study of OX40 agonist ivuxolimab in advanced cancers. Findings of the study overall: Relative to CD4+ cells, CD8+ T cells on average had more expanded clones. The antigen specificity of the peripheral T cells (those that were expanded) was not determined.

Specimen: CD4+ or CD8+ T cells sorted from blood, collected in a trial of the OX40 agonist ivuxolimab. The origin of this receptor is an adult with an advanced solid tumor such as melanoma, head and neck, liver or kidney cancer. V usage is TRBV5-1 and J usage is TRBJ2-5; TRBD2 matches 9 bases. CDR3 DNA sequence: TGCGCCAGCAGCTTCGGCAACCAACTAGCGGGTTTTTTAGGGACCCAGTACTTC. Residues: CASSFGNQLAGFLGTQYF.